This T cell receptor beta chain originates from a study of cytomegalovirus exposure and HLA in healthy donors. Researchers ran the PCR with 60 Vbeta and 13 Jbeta primers. Sequencing was performed with immunoSEQ multiplex PCR; in TCRdb, only in-frame clones are kept and a portion is missing. The sample holds about 190,000 clones, approximately 88% seen once. Unmatched junction bases numbered 9, after V lost 4 bases and J lost 2 bases. CDR3 size: 16 residues. CDR1 SGHNT and CDR2 YYREEE come from the germline V gene (reference sequence). Sequenced: PBMCs. This clonotype originated in a woman between 45 and 60 years old in good health and CMV-seropositive. The chain links TRBV5-4 to TRBJ2-1; 7 bases fit TRBD1. The CDR3 nucleotides are TGTGCCAGCAGCCCTACGACAGGGAAGACCTACAATGAGCAGTTCTTC. Encoded protein: CASSPTTGKTYNEQFF. Looking up the rest from reference TRBV5-4 and TRBJ2-1 gives the full variable domain: ETGVTQSPTHLIKTRGQQVTLRCSSQSGHNTVSWYQQALGQGPQFIFQYYREEENGRGNFPPRFSGLQFPNYSSELNVNALELDDSALYLCASSPTTGKTYNEQFFGPGTRLTVL.